What follows are 24 T cell receptor beta chains derived from one specimen sequenced in a study of OX40 agonist ivuxolimab in advanced cancers. TCRdb keeps only in-frame clones here, not all; method: immunoSEQ multiplex PCR. The sample lists approximately 68,000 clones; roughly 88% were seen once. Sequenced here: CD4+ or CD8+ T cells sorted from blood, sampled in a trial of the OX40 agonist ivuxolimab. Every receptor here comes from an adult with an advanced solid tumor such as melanoma, head and neck, liver or kidney cancer.

The V and J genes are TRBV6-5 and TRBJ2-3; D not certain. Trimming pared 2 bases from V and 5 bases from J, leaving 5 bases between. Germline CDR1 reads MNHEY; CDR2 reads SVGAGI. The CDR3 is made up of 12 amino acids. CDR3 coding DNA: TGTGCCAGCAGTTACAAGAGAGATACGCAGTATTTT. It is translated as CASSYKRDTQYF.

This chain links TRBV18 with TRBJ2-1, with 9 bases aligning to TRBD2. The CDR3 loop spans 15 amino acids. Per germline, CDR1 KGHSH and CDR2 LQKENI. The trim removed 2 bases at V and 5 bases at J, leaving 4 bases unmatched. Written as DNA, the CDR3 is TGTGCCAGCTCACCAACGACTAGCGGAAACAATGAGCAGTTCTTC. It yields the protein CASSPTTSGNNEQFF. The full variable domain, with the rest looked up from reference TRBV18 and TRBJ2-1, is NAGVMQNPRHLVRRRGQEARLRCSPMKGHSHVYWYRQLPEEGLKFMVYLQKENIIDESGMPKERFSAEFPKEGPSILRIQQVVRGDSAAYFCASSPTTSGNNEQFFGPGTRLTVL.

Only one count was recorded for this clone. The chain carries TRBV11-3 and TRBJ2-1, with 8 bases matching TRBD1. With 3 bases clipped from V and 4 bases from J, the junction kept 5 bases outside the gene matches. This CDR3 contains 15 residues. Germline V CDR1 and CDR2: SGHNT, YENEEA. Here the CDR3 DNA reads TGTGCCAGCAGCTTCGCGGGACAGGTATACAATGAGCAGTTCTTC. Its translation: CASSFAGQVYNEQFF.

The chain couples TRBV18 to TRBJ1-5; D is possibly TRBD1 (5 bases). CDR1 and CDR2 from the germline V gene are KGHSH and LQKENI. The CDR3 is 18 amino acids. With 3 bases removed from V and 6 bases from J, the gap between germline ends came to 24 bases. The CDR3 DNA reads TGTGCCAGCTCACCCGACCGGGTGGGGGTCGGGTCTGTTCAGCCCCAGCATTTT. Protein sequence: CASSPDRVGVGSVQPQHF.

The chain has TRBV28 and TRBJ2-7; TRBD1 matches 8 bases. Unmatched junction bases numbered 9, after V lost 6 bases and J lost 2 bases. Germline CDR1 is MDHEN and CDR2 is SYDVKM. This CDR3 has 15 residues. The CDR3 region is CASSSTGGLTYEQYF. CDR3 nucleotide sequence: TGTGCCAGCAGCTCCACAGGGGGTTTAACCTACGAGCAGTACTTC. The full variable domain, completed using reference TRBV28 and TRBJ2-7, is DVKVTQSSRYLVKRTGEKVFLECVQDMDHENMFWYRQDPGLGLRLIYFSYDVKMKEKGDIPEGYSVSREKKERFSLILESASTNQTSMYLCASSSTGGLTYEQYFGPGTRLTVT.

The gene calls are TRBV28 and TRBJ1-2, with 10 bases matching TRBD1. Per the germline V gene, CDR1 is MDHEN and CDR2 is SYDVKM. The CDR3 is made up of 13 amino acids. The CDR3 loop is CATGTGVGYGYTF. DNA for the CDR3: TGTGCAACCGGGACAGGGGTTGGCTATGGCTACACCTTC.

A remark on this clone: This same CDR3 is encoded by further DNA sequences in the sample. The gene calls are TRBV7-2 and TRBJ2-5; 12 bases match TRBD2. The CDR3 is 16 amino acids. With V trimmed by 6 bases and J by 4 bases, 9 bases remained unmatched. Per the germline V gene, CDR1 is SGHTA and CDR2 is FQGNSA. This CDR3 reads CASSLLAGGPGETQYF. CDR3 sequence (DNA): TGTGCCAGCAGTCTTCTAGCGGGAGGGCCAGGAGAGACCCAGTACTTC.

The chain joins TRBV28 to TRBJ1-5, with 8 positions matching TRBD1. The germline gives CDR1 MDHEN, CDR2 SYDVKM. This CDR3 comprises 15 residues. With 7 bases clipped from V and 6 bases from J, the junction kept 11 bases outside the gene matches. The CDR3 loop is CASITTGAMGQPQHF. The DNA of the CDR3 is TGTGCCAGCATTACGACAGGGGCTATGGGTCAGCCCCAGCATTTT.

This rearrangement joins TRBV18 to TRBJ1-2, with D unclear. There are 14 residues in the CDR3. Trimming removed 1 base from V and 8 bases from J, with 14 bases in between. Germline V gives CDR1 KGHSH, CDR2 LQKENI. Here the CDR3 reads CASSPREAEGGYTF. CDR3 sequence (DNA): TGTGCCAGCTCACCACGAGAGGCGGAAGGCGGCTACACCTTC.

The rearrangement joins TRBV2 to TRBJ2-2; tentatively, D is TRBD1 (6 bases). Germline V gene lookup returns CDR1 SNHLY and CDR2 FYNNEI. The CDR3 loop spans 15 amino acids. V lost 5 bases, J lost 0 bases, and 10 bases lay in between. The CDR3 bases are TGTGCCAGCAGTCCCGGGACAACGAACACCGGGGAGCTGTTTTTT. Its protein is CASSPGTTNTGELFF. The whole variable domain, filled in from reference TRBV2 and TRBJ2-2, reads EPEVTQTPSHQVTQMGQEVILRCVPISNHLYFYWYRQILGQKVEFLVSFYNNEISEKSEIFDDQFSVERPDGSNFTLKIRSTKLEDSAMYFCASSPGTTNTGELFFGEGSRLTVL.

The CDR3 DNA sequence: TGTGCCAGCAGCCCCCTCCGGGGCTTTTCCTACGAGCAGTACTTC. It translates to CASSPLRGFSYEQYF. This chain uses TRBV11-1 with TRBJ2-7; D may correspond to TRBD1 or TRBD2 (5 bases each). The germline gives CDR1 SGHAT, CDR2 FQDESV (reference sequence). Trimming left V 5 bases short and J 1 base short, with 15 bases between. This CDR3 is 15 amino acids long.

J is TRBJ2-7 and V is TRBV7-2; TRBD1 agrees at 8 bases. CDR1 SGHTA and CDR2 FQGNSA come from the germline V gene. This CDR3 region has 16 residues. J gave up 2 bases and V 0 bases, and 6 bases lay outside the gene matches. CDR3 nucleotide sequence: TGTGCCAGCAGCTTAGCGATCCAGGGGGCACCCTACGAGCAGTACTTC. It yields the protein CASSLAIQGAPYEQYF.

The chain combines TRBV5-5 with TRBJ2-3; TRBD1 matches 10 bases. The CDR3 has 15 residues. Germline assignment: CDR1 SGHKS and CDR2 YYEKEE (reference sequence). J gave up 5 bases and V 4 bases, and 7 bases lay outside the gene matches. DNA of the CDR3: TGTGCCAGCAGCGTTCCGGGACAGGGGTTAGATACGCAGTATTTT. It is translated as CASSVPGQGLDTQYF.

The chain recombines TRBV7-3 with TRBJ2-3, with 10 nucleotides matching TRBD1. The CDR3 is 14 residues long. The V gene's germline CDR1 is SGHTA and CDR2 FQGTGA. V gave up 5 bases and J gave up 5 bases; unmatched junction bases: 4. CDR3 DNA: TGTGCCAGCAGCCCGACAGGGGGCGGAGATACGCAGTATTTT. The encoded protein is CASSPTGGGDTQYF. Full variable domain (missing parts from reference TRBV7-3 and TRBJ2-3): GAGVSQTPSNKVTEKGKYVELRCDPISGHTALYWYRQSLGQGPEFLIYFQGTGAADDSGLPNDRFFAVRPEGSVSTLKIQRTERGDSAVYLCASSPTGGGDTQYFGPGTRLTVL.

The rearrangement joins TRBV20-1 to TRBJ2-7; D possibly corresponds to TRBD2 (6 bases). Per the germline V gene, CDR1 is DFQATT and CDR2 is SNEGSKA (reference sequence). The CDR3 spans 11 residues. V lost 4 bases and J 7 bases, leaving 11 bases between the germline ends. The CDR3 coding sequence is TGCAGTGCTAAGGGAGGAGGGGAGCAGTACTTC. Its translation: CSAKGGGEQYF.

V gene TRBV5-4 combines with J gene TRBJ1-6, with D unclear. V lost 4 bases and J 0 bases, leaving 14 bases between the germline ends. The CDR3 is 17 amino acids. Germline-derived CDR1 and CDR2 are SGHNT and YYREEE (reference sequence). CDR3 nucleotide sequence: TGTGCCAGCAGCGCTGGCAAATCGAGCTCCTATAATTCACCCCTCCACTTT. This translates into CASSAGKSSSYNSPLHF.

This chain uses TRBV27 with TRBJ1-2; D gene ambiguous. V lost 5 bases, J lost 2 bases, and 6 bases lay in between. The CDR3 sequence is 12 residues long. Per the germline V gene, CDR1 is MNHEY and CDR2 is SMNVEV (reference sequence). CDR3 sequence: CASSPGNYGYTF. The CDR3 DNA follows: TGTGCCAGCAGTCCGGGAAACTATGGCTACACCTTC.

The V and J genes are TRBV2 and TRBJ2-3; D is ambiguous. This CDR3 is built from 12 residues. The germline V gene encodes CDR1 SNHLY and CDR2 FYNNEI. V was pared by 6 bases and J by 3 bases, with 7 bases between. DNA for the CDR3: TGTGCCAGCAGCAGGATTACAGATACGCAGTATTTT. Protein: CASSRITDTQYF. Combining the CDR3 with reference TRBV2 and TRBJ2-3 gives the whole variable domain EPEVTQTPSHQVTQMGQEVILRCVPISNHLYFYWYRQILGQKVEFLVSFYNNEISEKSEIFDDQFSVERPDGSNFTLKIRSTKLEDSAMYFCASSRITDTQYFGPGTRLTVL.

The V call is TRBV29-1, the J call TRBJ1-5; TRBD1 matches at 7 bases. The CDR3 contains 13 residues. V trimming: 7 bases; J trimming: 4 bases; junction bases outside the gene matches: 7. Germline loops: CDR1 SQVTM, CDR2 ANQGSEA. The CDR3 sequence is CSARGQENQPQHF. CDR3 in DNA: TGCAGCGCCCGAGGACAGGAAAATCAGCCCCAGCATTTT.

Worth noting for this clone: Additional DNA sequences in this sample encode the identical CDR3. The chain carries TRBV6-5 and TRBJ1-2; 8 bases agree with TRBD1. V was pared by 6 bases and J by 8 bases, with 8 bases of the junction left unmatched. The CDR3 is made up of 13 amino acids. Germline CDR1 is MNHEY and CDR2 is SVGAGI. The CDR3 DNA reads TGTGCCAGCAGCCGGTCAGGGGGCCGGGGCTACACCTTC. Translating gives CASSRSGGRGYTF.

This clone turned up a few times. V and J are TRBV10-3 and TRBJ2-3; perhaps D is TRBD1 or TRBD2 (5 bases each). This CDR3 comprises 14 residues. Germline CDR1 reads ENHRY; CDR2 reads SYGVKD. Trimming removed 0 bases at V and 3 bases at J, with 7 bases between. As DNA, the CDR3 is TGTGCCATCAGTGAGTCGTGGGGGACAGATACGCAGTATTTT. This gives the protein CAISESWGTDTQYF.

This clone came up a few times. The chain carries TRBV10-3 and TRBJ2-5; 11 bases are a match to TRBD2. V was pared by 4 bases and J by 5 bases, with 9 bases of the junction left unmatched. Germline-derived CDR1 and CDR2 are ENHRY and SYGVKD. The CDR3 extends over 16 amino acids. The CDR3 DNA reads as TGTGCCATCAGTGCCTTCCTAGCGGGGGGCGGGGAGACCCAGTACTTC. Its protein is CAISAFLAGGGETQYF.

The chain links TRBV11-2 to TRBJ2-3; 9 bases line up with TRBD2. The CDR3 has 16 amino acids. Germline CDR1 reads SGHAT; CDR2 reads FQNNGV. Losses at the gene ends were 7 bases for V and 1 base for J; bases not matched to a gene: 9. Written as DNA, the CDR3 is TGTGCCAGCATCCGAGGCGGGGGGGTAGGCACAGATACGCAGTATTTT. It translates to CASIRGGGVGTDTQYF.

J is TRBJ2-7 and V is TRBV6-4; D is undetermined. V was shortened by 2 bases and J by 5 bases, with 10 bases between the two germline ends. This CDR3 has 13 residues. Germline V gives CDR1 MRHNA, CDR2 SNTAGT. The CDR3 DNA follows: TGTGCCAGCAGTGACCATTCGGTCCACGAGCAGTACTTC. Its translation is CASSDHSVHEQYF.